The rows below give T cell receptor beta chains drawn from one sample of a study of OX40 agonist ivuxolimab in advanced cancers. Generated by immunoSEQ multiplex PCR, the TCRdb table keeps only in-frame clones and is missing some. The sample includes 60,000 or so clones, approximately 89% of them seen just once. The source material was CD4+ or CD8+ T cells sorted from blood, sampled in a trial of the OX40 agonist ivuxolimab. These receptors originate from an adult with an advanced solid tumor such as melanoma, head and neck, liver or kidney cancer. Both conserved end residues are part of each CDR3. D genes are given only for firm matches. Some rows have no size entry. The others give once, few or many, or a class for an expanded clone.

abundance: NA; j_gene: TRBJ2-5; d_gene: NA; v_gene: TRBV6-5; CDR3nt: TGTGCCAGCAGTTACTGGAAACAAGAGACCCAGTACTTC; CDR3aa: CASSYWKQETQYF
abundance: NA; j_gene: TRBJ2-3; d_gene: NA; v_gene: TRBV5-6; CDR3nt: TGTGCCAGCAGTAAAACAGGGTTTGGCACAGATACGCAGTATTTT; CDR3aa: CASSKTGFGTDTQYF
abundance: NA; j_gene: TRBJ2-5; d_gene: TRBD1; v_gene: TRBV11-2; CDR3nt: TGTGCCAGCAGCTTCCGCCCGGGACAGCAAGAGACCCAGTACTTC; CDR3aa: CASSFRPGQQETQYF
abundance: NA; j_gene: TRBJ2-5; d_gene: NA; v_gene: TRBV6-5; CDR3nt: TGTGCCAGCAGTGAAAGATCAGCTCAAGAGACCCAGTACTTC; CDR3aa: CASSERSAQETQYF
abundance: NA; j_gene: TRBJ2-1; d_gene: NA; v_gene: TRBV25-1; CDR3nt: TGTGCCAGCAGTGAATGGGTCGAGCAGTTCTTC; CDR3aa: CASSEWVEQFF
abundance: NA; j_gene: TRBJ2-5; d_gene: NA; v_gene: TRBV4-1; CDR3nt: TGCGCCGGCAGCCAAGGGGCTAAGATTCCCAGGGGGGCACAAGAGACCCAGTACTTC; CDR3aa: CAGSQGAKIPRGAQETQYF
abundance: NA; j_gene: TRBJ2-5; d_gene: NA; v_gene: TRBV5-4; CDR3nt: TGTGCCAGCAGCTTCGCAGGGGGGAATCAAGAGACCCAGTACTTC; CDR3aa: CASSFAGGNQETQYF
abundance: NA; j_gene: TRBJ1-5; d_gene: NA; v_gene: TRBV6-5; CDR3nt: TGTGCCAGCAGTCGGTACGGGGGCCAGCCCCAGCATTTT; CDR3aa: CASSRYGGQPQHF
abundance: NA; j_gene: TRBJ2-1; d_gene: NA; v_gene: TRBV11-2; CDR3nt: TGTGCCAGCAGCTCCTCCCCGGAGCAGTTCTTC; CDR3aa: CASSSSPEQFF
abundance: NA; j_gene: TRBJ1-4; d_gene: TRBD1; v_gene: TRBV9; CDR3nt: TGTGCCAGCAGCGTAGTTTGTAGGGGACAGGGATTAACTAATGAAAAACTGTTTTTT; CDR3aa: CASSVVCRGQGLTNEKLFF
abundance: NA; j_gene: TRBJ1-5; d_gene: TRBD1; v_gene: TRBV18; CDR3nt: TGTGCCAGCTCACCGGGACAGCAGGATCAGCCCCAGCATTTT; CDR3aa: CASSPGQQDQPQHF
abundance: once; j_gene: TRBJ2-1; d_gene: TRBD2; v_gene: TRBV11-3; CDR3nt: TGTGCCAGCAGCTCATCCGAGACTAGCGGGCGTACCGATGAGCAGTTCTTC; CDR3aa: CASSSSETSGRTDEQFF
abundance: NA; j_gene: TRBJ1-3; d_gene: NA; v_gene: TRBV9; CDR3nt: TGTGCCAGCAGCGCCCGACCGGTCTCTGGAAACACCATATATTTT; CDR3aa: CASSARPVSGNTIYF
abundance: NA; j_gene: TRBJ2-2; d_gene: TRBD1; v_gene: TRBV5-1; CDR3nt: TGCGCCAGCGGGTCCGGGACAGCGACCGGGGAGCTGTTTTTT; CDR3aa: CASGSGTATGELFF
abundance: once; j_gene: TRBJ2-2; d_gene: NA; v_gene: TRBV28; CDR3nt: TGTGCCAGCAGTTTTAGCGGGGAGCTGTTTTTT; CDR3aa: CASSFSGELFF
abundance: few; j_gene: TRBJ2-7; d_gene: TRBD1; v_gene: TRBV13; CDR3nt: TGTGCCAGCTCCCCCGGGGACAGGGACACCTACGAGCAGTACTTC; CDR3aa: CASSPGDRDTYEQYF
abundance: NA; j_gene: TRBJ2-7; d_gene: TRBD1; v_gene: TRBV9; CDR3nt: TGTGCCAGCAGCGTATCGGGACAGGAGAACGAGCAGTACTTC; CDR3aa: CASSVSGQENEQYF
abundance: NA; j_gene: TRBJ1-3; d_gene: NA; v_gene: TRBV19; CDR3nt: TGTGCCAGTAGTACCCGACGGACCTCTGGAAACACCATATATTTT; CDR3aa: CASSTRRTSGNTIYF
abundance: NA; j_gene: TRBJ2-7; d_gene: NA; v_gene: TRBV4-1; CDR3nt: TGCGCCAGCAGCCAGTATAGGGACTACGAGCAGTACTTC; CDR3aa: CASSQYRDYEQYF
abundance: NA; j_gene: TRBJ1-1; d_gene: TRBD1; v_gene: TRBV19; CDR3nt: TGTGCCAGTAGTCTCGGACAGGGGCAGGGGATGAACACTGAAGCTTTCTTT; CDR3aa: CASSLGQGQGMNTEAFF
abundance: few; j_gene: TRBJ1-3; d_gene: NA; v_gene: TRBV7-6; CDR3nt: TGTGCCTCCCGGGGGGGTTCGGGGGCTGGAAACACCATATATTTT; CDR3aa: CASRGGSGAGNTIYF
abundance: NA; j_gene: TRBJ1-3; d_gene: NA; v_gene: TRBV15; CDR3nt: TGTGCCACCAGCAGAGATAGGGTATCTGGAAACACCATATATTTT; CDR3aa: CATSRDRVSGNTIYF
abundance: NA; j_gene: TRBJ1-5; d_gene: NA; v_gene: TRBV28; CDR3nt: TGTGCCAGCAGATCTACCGGGACTCAGCCCCAGCATTTT; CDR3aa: CASRSTGTQPQHF
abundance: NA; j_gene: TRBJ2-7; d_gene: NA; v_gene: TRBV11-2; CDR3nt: TGTGCCAGCAGCCTTTTCCCGGGGTCAACTTACGAGCAGTACTTC; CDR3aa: CASSLFPGSTYEQYF
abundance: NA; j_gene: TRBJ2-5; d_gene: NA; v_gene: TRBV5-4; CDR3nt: TGTGCCAGCAGCTTGGAACGACACCGGCAAGAGACCCAGTACTTC; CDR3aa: CASSLERHRQETQYF
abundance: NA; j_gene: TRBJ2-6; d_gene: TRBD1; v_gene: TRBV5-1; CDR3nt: TGCGCCAGCAGCTTAACTTCGCCACCGGGACAGGGTGCTGGGGCCAACGTCCTGACTTTC; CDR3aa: CASSLTSPPGQGAGANVLTF
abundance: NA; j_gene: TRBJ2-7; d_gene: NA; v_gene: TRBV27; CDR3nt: TGTGCCAGCAGTTTACCCCGCCCGCTCAGGGGACCTTCGACGTCCTACGAGCAGTACTTC; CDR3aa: CASSLPRPLRGPSTSYEQYF
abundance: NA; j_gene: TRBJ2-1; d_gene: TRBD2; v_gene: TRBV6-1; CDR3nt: TGTGCCAGCAGTGGAGCGGGAGGGCGCTCCTACAATGAGCAGTTCTTC; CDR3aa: CASSGAGGRSYNEQFF
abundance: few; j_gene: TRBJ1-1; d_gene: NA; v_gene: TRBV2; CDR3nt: TGTGCCAGCAGCATCATGAACACTGAAGCTTTCTTT; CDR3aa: CASSIMNTEAFF
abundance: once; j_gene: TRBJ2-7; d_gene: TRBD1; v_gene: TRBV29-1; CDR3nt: TGCAGCGTTGGGGACAGCCCCTACGAGCAGTACTTC; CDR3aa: CSVGDSPYEQYF
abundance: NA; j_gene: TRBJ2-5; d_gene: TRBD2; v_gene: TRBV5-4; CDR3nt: TGTGCCAGCAGCCTAGGTAGCGGGGGCGGAGGGACCCAGTACTTC; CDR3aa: CASSLGSGGGGTQYF
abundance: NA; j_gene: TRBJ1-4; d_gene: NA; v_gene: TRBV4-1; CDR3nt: TGCGCCAGCAGCCCGGGACGGGTAGGGGCGGCAACTAATGAAAAACTGTTTTTT; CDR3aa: CASSPGRVGAATNEKLFF
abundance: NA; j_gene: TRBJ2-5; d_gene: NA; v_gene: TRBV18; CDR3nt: TGTGCCAGCTCATTTGGGACGTTGAGAGAGACCCAGTACTTC; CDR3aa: CASSFGTLRETQYF
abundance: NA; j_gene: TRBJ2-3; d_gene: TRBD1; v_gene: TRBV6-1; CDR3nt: TGTGCCAGCAGGGATACCGGGACAGCAACAGATACGCAGTATTTT; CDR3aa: CASRDTGTATDTQYF
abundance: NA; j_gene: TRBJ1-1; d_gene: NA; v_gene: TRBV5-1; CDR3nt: TGCGCCAGCAGCTTGGTGCCGGAGAACACTGAAGCTTTCTTT; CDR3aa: CASSLVPENTEAFF
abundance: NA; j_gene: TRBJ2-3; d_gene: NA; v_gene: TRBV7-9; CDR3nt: TGTGCCAGCAGCTCTTCCACAGATACGCAGTATTTT; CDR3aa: CASSSSTDTQYF
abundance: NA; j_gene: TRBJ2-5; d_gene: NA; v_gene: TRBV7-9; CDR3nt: TGTGCCAGCAGCCCGACAGGCGTTGAAGAGACCCAGTACTTC; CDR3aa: CASSPTGVEETQYF
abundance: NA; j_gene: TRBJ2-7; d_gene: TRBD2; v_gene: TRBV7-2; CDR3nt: TGTGCCAGCACCTACGTAGCGGGAGAGGGAGCCTACGAGCAGTACTTC; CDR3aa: CASTYVAGEGAYEQYF
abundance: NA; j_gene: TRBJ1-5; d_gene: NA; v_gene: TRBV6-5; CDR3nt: TGTGCCAGCAGTTACGCGGGCCGCAATCAGCCCCAGCATTTT; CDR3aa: CASSYAGRNQPQHF
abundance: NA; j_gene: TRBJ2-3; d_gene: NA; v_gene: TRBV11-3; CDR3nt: TGTGCCAGCAGCCCAGGGTCTGGCACAGATACGCAGTATTTT; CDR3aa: CASSPGSGTDTQYF
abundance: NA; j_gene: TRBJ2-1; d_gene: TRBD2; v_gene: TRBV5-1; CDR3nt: TGCGCCAGCAGCTTGGGGGGACTAGGTCAAACTGGTGAGCAGTTCTTC; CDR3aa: CASSLGGLGQTGEQFF
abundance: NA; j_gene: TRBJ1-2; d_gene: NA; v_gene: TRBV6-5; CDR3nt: TGTGCCAGCACCACCGGGGCTCTCGGCTATGGCTACACCTTC; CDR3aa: CASTTGALGYGYTF
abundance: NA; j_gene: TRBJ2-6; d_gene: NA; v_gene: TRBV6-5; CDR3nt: TGTGCCAGCAGTCCGGGGAGAGGGGCCAACGTCCTGACTTTC; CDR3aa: CASSPGRGANVLTF
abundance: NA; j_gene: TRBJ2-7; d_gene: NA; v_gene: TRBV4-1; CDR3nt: TGCGCCAGCAGCCCTCAGGTAGGGTGGAACGAGCAGTACTTC; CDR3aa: CASSPQVGWNEQYF
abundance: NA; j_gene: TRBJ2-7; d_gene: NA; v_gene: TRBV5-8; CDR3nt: TGTGCCAGCAGCTTGGGGGGCGCCAGCTCCTACGAGCAGTACTTC; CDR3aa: CASSLGGASSYEQYF
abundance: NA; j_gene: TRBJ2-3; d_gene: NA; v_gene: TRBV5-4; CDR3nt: TGTGCCAGCAGCTTGGTTACACCGGAGGCAGATACGCAGTATTTT; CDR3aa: CASSLVTPEADTQYF
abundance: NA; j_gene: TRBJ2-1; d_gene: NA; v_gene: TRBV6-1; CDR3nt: TGTGCCAGCAGTGAAACAGGGATTGGTGAGCAGTTCTTC; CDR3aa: CASSETGIGEQFF
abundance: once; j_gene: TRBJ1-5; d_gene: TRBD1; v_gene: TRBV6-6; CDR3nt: TGTGCCAGCAGTTCGTACAGGGGCGGCAATCAGCCCCAGCATTTT; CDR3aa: CASSSYRGGNQPQHF
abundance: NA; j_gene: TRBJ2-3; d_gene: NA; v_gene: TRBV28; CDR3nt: TGTGCCAGCAGGGGGGTAGTGAATACGCAGTATTTT; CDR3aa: CASRGVVNTQYF
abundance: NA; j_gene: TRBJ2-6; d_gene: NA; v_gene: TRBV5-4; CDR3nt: TGTGCCAGCAGCGGAAAACCAAAGGCGAGCGGGGGGGCCAACGTCCTGACTTTC; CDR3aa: CASSGKPKASGGANVLTF
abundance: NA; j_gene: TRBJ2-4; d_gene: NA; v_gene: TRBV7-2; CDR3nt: TGTGCCAGCAGCCCCCCCGGGACGGTCAAAAACATTCAGTACTTC; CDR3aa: CASSPPGTVKNIQYF